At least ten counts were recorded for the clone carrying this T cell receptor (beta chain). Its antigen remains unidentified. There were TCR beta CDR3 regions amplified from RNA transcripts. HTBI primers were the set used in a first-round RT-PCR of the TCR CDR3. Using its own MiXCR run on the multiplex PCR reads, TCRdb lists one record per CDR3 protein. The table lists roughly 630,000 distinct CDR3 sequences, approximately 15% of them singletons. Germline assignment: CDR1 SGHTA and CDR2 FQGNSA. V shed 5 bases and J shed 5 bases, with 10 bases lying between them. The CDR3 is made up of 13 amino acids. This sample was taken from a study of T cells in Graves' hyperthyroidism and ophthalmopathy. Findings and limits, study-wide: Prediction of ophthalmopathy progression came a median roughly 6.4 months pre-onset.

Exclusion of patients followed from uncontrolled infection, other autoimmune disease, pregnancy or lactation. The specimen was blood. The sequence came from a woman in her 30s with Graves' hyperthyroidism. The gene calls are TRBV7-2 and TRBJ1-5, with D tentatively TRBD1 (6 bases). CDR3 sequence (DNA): TGTGCCAGCAGCGAACAGGGTCATCAGCCCCAGCATTTT. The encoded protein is CASSEQGHQPQHF.